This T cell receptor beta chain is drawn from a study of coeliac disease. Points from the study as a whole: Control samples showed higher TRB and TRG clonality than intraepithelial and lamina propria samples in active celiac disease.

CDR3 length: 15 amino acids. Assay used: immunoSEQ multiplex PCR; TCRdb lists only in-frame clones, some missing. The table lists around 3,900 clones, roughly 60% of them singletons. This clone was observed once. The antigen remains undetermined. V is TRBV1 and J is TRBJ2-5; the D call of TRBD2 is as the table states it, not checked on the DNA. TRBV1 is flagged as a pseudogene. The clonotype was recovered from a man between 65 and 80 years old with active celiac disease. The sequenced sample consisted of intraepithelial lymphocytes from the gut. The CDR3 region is CTSSQGGGARETQYF. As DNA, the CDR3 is TGCACCAGCAGCCAAGGCGGGGGGGCCCGGGAGACCCAGTACTTC.